The 10 T cell receptor beta chains given below trace back to one sample, sequenced in a study of T cells in Graves' hyperthyroidism and ophthalmopathy. The TCR beta CDR3 regions underwent amplification using RNA transcripts as the source. TCR CDR3 underwent first-round RT-PCR with the HTBI primer set. MiXCR, run by TCRdb on the multiplex PCR reads, gives a single entry per CDR3 protein. Among a few hundred thousand distinct CDR3 sequences, 18% were seen once, and the ten largest hold 49%. The sample consisted of blood. The receptors derive from a woman in her forties or fifties with Graves' hyperthyroidism.

This clonotype was observed a single time. One base away lies a much larger clone, so this may be a sequencing read error. The J gene is TRBJ2-1, the V gene TRBV2; tentative D call: TRBD2 (6 bases). Looked up from germline, CDR1 is SNHLY and CDR2 is FYNNEI. The CDR3 covers 13 residues. CDR3 in amino acids: CASRKTEGNEQLF. The DNA for the CDR3 is TGTGCCAGCAGAAAAACGGAGGGGAATGAGCAGCTCTTC.

This clonotype has ten or more counts. This chain connects TRBV30 to TRBJ1-1, with D maybe TRBD1 (6 bases). This CDR3 has 12 residues. Germline-derived CDR1 and CDR2 are GTSNPN and SVGIG (reference sequence). Trimming left V 8 bases short and J 4 bases short, with 14 bases between. This CDR3 reads CAGDMRGTEAFF. CDR3 DNA: TGTGCCGGGGACATGAGGGGCACTGAAGCTTTCTTT.

A remark on this clonotype: Germline and junction disagree at one end, which may indicate a read error. The V call is TRBV5-1, the J call TRBJ2-1; 8 nucleotides agree with TRBD2. The CDR3 extends over 16 amino acids. Looked up from germline, CDR1 is SGHRS and CDR2 is YFSETQ. The CDR3 DNA is TGTGCCAGCAGCGCCCCCGGGACTAGTGGCTACAATGAGAAGTTCTTC. It specifies CASSAPGTSGYNEKFF.

This clonotype has a count of ten or more. The V call is TRBV27, the J call TRBJ1-1, with D hard to call. Trimming took 5 bases from V and 3 from J, leaving 10 bases between them. There are 13 residues in the CDR3. Germline values: CDR1 MNHEY, CDR2 SMNVEV (reference sequence). The CDR3 loop reads CASSNKRDTEAFF. As DNA, the CDR3 is TGTGCCAGCAGTAATAAAAGGGACACTGAAGCTTTCTTT.

The chain recombines TRBV6-7 with TRBJ2-3; D may be TRBD1 (5 bases). TRBV6-7 is labeled an ORF, and its function is uncertain. This CDR3 has 16 residues. V lost 6 bases, J lost 6 bases, and 22 bases lay in between. This chain's CDR3 is CASSNRPSYRWDTQYF. As DNA, the CDR3 is TGTGCCAGCAGCAATCGCCCCAGTTACAGGTGGGATACGCAGTATTTT.

This clonotype has a count of ten or more. The V gene is TRBV24-1, the J gene TRBJ2-7, with a tentative D call TRBD2 (5 bases). In germline, CDR1 is KGHDR, CDR2 SFDVKD. The CDR3 contains 13 residues. The V and J ends lost 4 bases and 3 bases respectively, with 9 bases between them. In nucleotides, the CDR3 is TGTGCCACCAGTGAGGGAGACTACTACGAGCAGTACTTC. Translating gives CATSEGDYYEQYF.

This clonotype was seen at least ten times. The chain couples TRBV13 to TRBJ2-3; 9 nucleotides align to TRBD1. Germline V CDR1 and CDR2: PRHDT, FYEKMQ (reference sequence). CDR3 size: 17 residues. The J segment lost 5 bases and the V segment lost 4 bases, leaving 13 bases of the junction unmatched. The CDR3 sequence: CASSSTQGQGRRDTQYF. The CDR3, as DNA: TGTGCCAGCAGCTCGACCCAAGGACAGGGGAGGAGAGATACGCAGTATTTT.

The chain joins TRBV6-2 or TRBV6-3 to TRBJ2-1, with TRBD2 matching 15 bases. Germline V lookup: CDR1 MNHEY, CDR2 SVGEGT. The CDR3 sequence is 17 residues long. Trimming cost V 6 bases and J 8 bases; bases outside gene matches: 11. The DNA of the CDR3 is TGTGCCAGCAGCCGTCCCCCGGGACTAGCGGGAGGCGATGAGCAGTTCTTC. It translates to CASSRPPGLAGGDEQFF.

This clonotype was detected ten times or more. V is TRBV3-1 and J is TRBJ2-1, with TRBD1 matching 9 bases. The CDR3 is 16 residues long. In germline, CDR1 is LGHDT, CDR2 YNNKEL (reference sequence). Trimming cost V 4 bases and J 0 bases; bases outside gene matches: 4. The chain's CDR3 is CASSPRTGASYNEQFF. The CDR3 DNA reads as TGTGCCAGCAGCCCACGGACAGGGGCCTCCTACAATGAGCAGTTCTTC.

The chain combines TRBV9 with TRBJ2-5; 8 bases match TRBD2. Germline values: CDR1 SGDLS, CDR2 YYNGEE. V lost 3 bases and J lost 1; bases outside the gene matches: 14. The CDR3 has 18 amino acids. The CDR3 is CASSDGGGGSHRQETQYF. The DNA for the CDR3 is TGTGCCAGCAGCGATGGGGGCGGGGGGTCCCATCGCCAAGAGACCCAGTACTTC.